Following are 16 T cell receptor beta chains from one sample sequenced in a study of blood T cell repertoires in COVID-19. Sequencing used immunoSEQ multiplex PCR; TCRdb keeps in-frame clones, though not all of them. The sample has a few hundred thousand clones, over 80% seen once. Material for sequencing was PBMCs or T cells enriched from blood (not recorded which). The receptors were sampled from a woman in her late teens or twenties who had recovered from COVID-19.

The rearrangement joins TRBV19 to TRBJ2-1, with 9 nucleotides matching TRBD1. Unmatched junction bases numbered 9, after V lost 5 bases and J lost 4 bases. From germline, CDR1 is LNHDA and CDR2 SQIVND (reference sequence). The CDR3 spans 16 residues. The CDR3: CASSPWTGVRYNEQFF. CDR3 DNA: TGTGCCAGTAGTCCCTGGACAGGGGTTCGATACAATGAGCAGTTCTTC.

CDR3 amino acids: CASSLEHEQYF. Written as DNA, the CDR3 is TGTGCCAGCAGCTTAGAGCACGAGCAGTACTTC. The rearrangement links TRBV7-2 to TRBJ2-7; D is unclear. Germline V gene lookup returns CDR1 SGHTA and CDR2 FQGNSA. CDR3 length equals 11 residues. V was trimmed by 1 base and J by 5 bases, leaving 3 bases between them.

The chain couples TRBV3-1 (or the pseudogene TRBV3-2) to TRBJ2-1; TRBD1 agrees at 9 bases. V was clipped by 3 bases and J by 1 base; unmatched bases: 4. The CDR3 is made up of 16 amino acids. Germline assignment: CDR1 LGHDT and CDR2 YNNKEL (reference sequence). Here the CDR3 reads CASSHRTGVSYNEQFF. The CDR3 region has the DNA TGTGCCAGCAGCCACCGGACAGGGGTATCCTACAATGAGCAGTTCTTC.

The chain carries TRBV28 and TRBJ2-2; 9 bases align to TRBD2. Germline trimming cut 5 bases from V and 5 bases from J; bases unmatched to any gene: 15. Germline values: CDR1 MDHEN, CDR2 SYDVKM. The CDR3 is made up of 18 amino acids. The CDR3 region is CASSLFTSGTSNTGELFF. CDR3 coding DNA: TGTGCCAGCAGTCTTTTCACGTCCGGGACTAGCAATACCGGGGAGCTGTTTTTT.

The chain recombines TRBV9 with TRBJ2-5; TRBD2 matches at 7 bases. Germline CDR1 reads SGDLS; CDR2 reads YYNGEE. The V and J ends lost 4 bases and 5 bases, in that order; junction bases with no gene match: 11. The CDR3 runs to 15 residues. The CDR3 spells CASSPRRESRETQYF. In nucleotides, the CDR3 is TGTGCCAGCAGCCCAAGGCGGGAGTCACGGGAGACCCAGTACTTC. Based on the CDR3 plus reference TRBV9 and TRBJ2-5, the full variable domain is DSGVTQTPKHLITATGQRVTLRCSPRSGDLSVYWYQQSLDQGLQFLIQYYNGEERAKGNILERFSAQQFPDLHSELNLSSLELGDSALYFCASSPRRESRETQYFGPGTRLLVL.

The rearrangement uses TRBV9 and TRBJ2-7; tentatively, D is TRBD1 (8 bases). V lost 0 bases, J lost 1 base, and 14 bases lay in between. Germline-derived CDR1 and CDR2 are SGDLS and YYNGEE. CDR3 size: 16 residues. CDR3 amino acids: CASSVGHRGGSYEQYF. CDR3 sequence (DNA): TGTGCCAGCAGCGTAGGGCACAGGGGGGGTTCCTACGAGCAGTACTTC.

The chain employs TRBV28 and TRBJ1-4, with D tentatively TRBD1 (6 bases). V lost 4 bases, J lost 0 bases, and 15 bases lay in between. There are 17 residues in the CDR3. Germline V CDR1 and CDR2: MDHEN, SYDVKM. The CDR3 sequence is CASSSTGHRSTNEKLFF. For the CDR3, the DNA is TGTGCCAGCAGTTCAACGGGACATCGGTCAACTAATGAAAAACTGTTTTTT.

The V call is TRBV28, the J call TRBJ1-2; D might be TRBD1 (6 bases). Trimming stripped 5 bases from V and 4 bases from J, with 14 bases between. The CDR3 has 14 residues. Germline V gives CDR1 MDHEN, CDR2 SYDVKM. As DNA, the CDR3 is TGTGCCAGCAGTCCCTCGGACAGACTCTATGGCTACACCTTC. Its protein product is CASSPSDRLYGYTF.

This clone has just one count. This chain links TRBV6-2 or TRBV6-3 with TRBJ2-1; D might be TRBD2 (5 bases). V was trimmed by 5 bases and J by 3 bases, leaving 8 bases between them. CDR3 length: 13 amino acids. CDR1 MNHEY and CDR2 SVGEGT come from the germline V gene. The CDR3 reads CASSARVYNEQFF. The CDR3 DNA reads TGTGCCAGCAGTGCGCGGGTCTACAATGAGCAGTTCTTC.

The chain links TRBV7-8 to TRBJ1-1, with unresolved D. Germline V gene sequence: CDR1 SGHVS, CDR2 FQNEAQ. CDR3 length: 16 amino acids. Trimming removed 3 bases at V and 1 base at J, with 15 bases between. CDR3 nucleotide sequence: TGTGCCAGCAGCTTTATCCCCATAACTGAGAACACTGAAGCTTTCTTT. This sequence encodes CASSFIPITENTEAFF.

CDR3 nucleotides: TGTGCCACCCGAGCGGGAGGGCGAGACAATGAGCAGTTCTTC. Its protein is CATRAGGRDNEQFF. V usage is TRBV10-3 and J usage is TRBJ2-1; TRBD2 matches 10 bases. The CDR3 is made up of 14 amino acids. From germline, CDR1 is ENHRY and CDR2 SYGVKD. The junction had 8 bases not matched to a gene; V was cut back by 10 bases and J by 5 bases.

This chain links TRBV7-9 with TRBJ1-1; possibly TRBD1 for D (6 bases). The CDR3 has 15 residues. V dropped 0 bases and J dropped 1 base, with 9 bases sitting between them. Germline loops: CDR1 SEHNR, CDR2 FQNEAQ (reference sequence). For the CDR3, the DNA is TGTGCCAGCAGCTTAGCGCAGACAGGGAACACTGAAGCTTTCTTT. It codes for CASSLAQTGNTEAFF. Variable domain in full (rest from reference TRBV7-9 and TRBJ1-1): DTGVSQNPRHKITKRGQNVTFRCDPISEHNRLYWYRQTLGQGPEFLTYFQNEAQLEKSRLLSDRFSAERPKGSFSTLEIQRTEQGDSAMYLCASSLAQTGNTEAFFGQGTRLTVV.

The chain recombines TRBV11-2 with TRBJ1-1; 8 bases are a match to TRBD1. The germline CDR1 and CDR2 sequences are SGHAT and FQNNGV. The CDR3 totals 16 residues. V lost 7 bases to trimming and J lost 0 bases; unmatched junction nucleotides: 10. This CDR3 reads CASTLGTGYLNTEAFF. CDR3 DNA sequence: TGTGCCAGCACCCTCGGGACAGGCTATTTGAACACTGAAGCTTTCTTT.

CDR3 region: CASSLLRADGYTF. In nucleotides, the CDR3 is TGTGCCAGCAGCTTGCTGCGGGCGGATGGCTACACCTTC. The V gene is TRBV7-9, the J gene TRBJ1-2; D ambiguous. Germline V gives CDR1 SEHNR, CDR2 FQNEAQ (reference sequence). Between the trimmed V and J ends, which lost 3 bases and 6 bases, there was a span of 11 bases. This CDR3 region has 13 residues.

The J gene is TRBJ1-2, the V gene TRBV18; 7 bases fit TRBD1. The CDR3 is 15 amino acids. Losses at the gene ends were 1 base for V and 6 bases for J; bases not matched to a gene: 8. Germline V lookup: CDR1 KGHSH, CDR2 LQKENI. For the CDR3, the DNA is TGTGCCAGCTCACCACAAAACAGGGGATGGGATGGCTACACCTTC. Translating gives CASSPQNRGWDGYTF.

The rearrangement links TRBV5-1 to TRBJ1-2; a weak D match, TRBD1 (5 bases). Germline CDR1 is SGHRS and CDR2 is YFSETQ. The V gene lost 2 bases and the J gene lost 7 bases, with 15 bases spanning the gap. CDR3 length: 14 residues. CDR3 sequence reads: CASSFQGGTGGYTF. CDR3 DNA: TGCGCCAGCAGCTTTCAGGGAGGTACGGGTGGCTACACCTTC.